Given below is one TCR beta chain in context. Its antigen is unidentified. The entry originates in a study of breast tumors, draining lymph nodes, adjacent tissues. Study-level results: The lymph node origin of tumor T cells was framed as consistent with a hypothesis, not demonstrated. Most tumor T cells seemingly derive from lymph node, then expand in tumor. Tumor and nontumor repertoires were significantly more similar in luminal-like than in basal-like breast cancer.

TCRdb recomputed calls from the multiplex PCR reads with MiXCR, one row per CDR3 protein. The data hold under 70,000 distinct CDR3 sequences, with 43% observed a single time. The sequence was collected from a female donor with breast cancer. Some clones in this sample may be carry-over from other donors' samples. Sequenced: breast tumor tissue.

CDR3 loop: CSRHYGYTF. The CDR3, as DNA: TGCAGTCGTCACTATGGCTACACCTTC. This chain uses TRBV20-1 with TRBJ1-2; D is unresolved. Germline assignment: CDR1 DFQATT and CDR2 SNEGSKA (reference sequence). V was clipped by 8 bases and J by 3 bases, with 4 bases between them. CDR3 length: 9 residues.